Listed below are T cell receptor beta chains from one sample, sequenced in a study of cytomegalovirus exposure and HLA in healthy donors. Only in-frame clones appear in the TCRdb table, and some are missing; sequencing was by immunoSEQ multiplex PCR. The sample records 250,000 to 350,000 clones, approximately 88% being singletons. The material sequenced was PBMCs. Source of these receptors: a woman in her late teens or twenties in good health and CMV-seronegative. The CDR3 runs from the conserved cysteine through the conserved F or W. D genes are given only for firm matches. Size values are once, few and many counts, or a class for expanded clones, and some rows have none.

NA	TRBV6-1	NA	TRBJ1-5	CASSERAGNQPQHF	TGTGCCAGCAGTGAACGGGCGGGGAACCAGCCCCAGCATTTT
NA	TRBV5-1	TRBD1	TRBJ2-2	CASSTTGAGELFF	TGCGCCAGCAGCACCACAGGGGCGGGGGAGCTGTTTTTT
NA	TRBV4-1	NA	TRBJ2-1	CASNDRGLRGRVYNEQFF	TGCGCCAGCAACGACAGGGGTCTCAGGGGGAGGGTCTACAATGAGCAGTTCTTC
NA	TRBV4-3	TRBD1	TRBJ2-1	CASSLKGTGRSSYNEQFF	TGCGCCAGCAGCCTCAAAGGGACAGGGAGGAGCTCCTACAATGAGCAGTTCTTC
NA	TRBV19	TRBD1	TRBJ1-5	CASSIVSTGGPRPQHF	TGTGCCAGTAGTATAGTATCGACAGGGGGTCCTCGGCCCCAGCATTTT
NA	TRBV7-2	TRBD2	TRBJ2-7	CASSLVPPGGSNSYEQYF	TGTGCCAGCAGCTTAGTGCCACCGGGGGGATCAAATTCCTACGAGCAGTACTTC
NA	TRBV5-1	TRBD1	TRBJ1-2	CASNSGQGYGYTF	TGCGCCAGCAATTCGGGACAGGGATATGGCTACACCTTC
NA	TRBV11-2	NA	TRBJ2-7	CASSLVGSEQYF	TGTGCCAGCAGCTTAGTGGGGAGCGAGCAGTACTTC
NA	TRBV7-2	NA	TRBJ2-1	CASSQAWEDEQFF	TGTGCCAGCAGCCAAGCTTGGGAGGATGAGCAGTTCTTC
once	TRBV10-2	NA	TRBJ1-1	CASSHDGDTEAFF	TGCGCCAGCAGTCATGATGGAGACACTGAAGCTTTCTTT
few	TRBV19	TRBD1	TRBJ1-6	CASSQGVGSPLHF	TGTGCCAGTAGCCAGGGGGTAGGTTCACCCCTCCACTTT
NA	TRBV30	TRBD2	TRBJ2-2	CAWSATSGFTGELFF	TGTGCCTGGAGCGCGACTAGCGGCTTCACCGGGGAGCTGTTTTTT
NA	TRBV5-4	NA	TRBJ2-6	CASSLDHSGANVLTF	TGTGCCAGCAGCTTGGATCACTCTGGGGCCAACGTCCTGACTTTC
NA	TRBV10-1	TRBD1	TRBJ2-5	CASSERPGQLQETQYF	TGCGCCAGCAGTGAGAGGCCGGGACAGCTCCAAGAGACCCAGTACTTC
NA	TRBV10-3	NA	TRBJ1-3	CAMRSTGGGGNTIYF	TGTGCCATGCGCTCGACAGGAGGTGGGGGAAACACCATATATTTT
NA	TRBV27	TRBD2	TRBJ2-1	CASSHRTSGYNEQFF	TGTGCCAGCAGTCATAGGACTAGCGGATACAATGAGCAGTTCTTC
NA	TRBV28	TRBD2	TRBJ2-1	CASRRPLAGSRSNNEQFF	TGTGCCAGCCGACGGCCGCTAGCGGGGAGCCGATCAAACAATGAGCAGTTCTTC
NA	TRBV9	TRBD2	TRBJ2-1	CASSARTSGGNNEQFF	TGTGCCAGCAGCGCGCGGACTAGCGGAGGGAACAATGAGCAGTTCTTC
NA	TRBV5-1	TRBD1	TRBJ1-1	CASSLAGTDNEAFF	TGCGCCAGCAGCTTGGCGGGGACAGACAATGAAGCTTTCTTT
NA	TRBV5-4	NA	TRBJ1-2	CASSPGLNYGYTF	TGTGCCAGCAGCCCCGGACTGAATTATGGCTACACCTTC
NA	TRBV15	NA	TRBJ1-2	CATSRDPQGNYGYTF	TGTGCCACCAGCAGAGATCCCCAGGGTAACTATGGCTACACCTTC
NA	TRBV7-2	NA	TRBJ2-7	CASSLGGGFIGSYEQYF	TGTGCCAGCAGCTTAGGCGGAGGATTTATCGGCTCCTACGAGCAGTACTTC
few	TRBV5-1	TRBD1	TRBJ2-2	CASSLQGANTGELFF	TGCGCCAGCAGCTTACAGGGGGCGAACACCGGGGAGCTGTTTTTT
NA	TRBV6-5	NA	TRBJ1-2	CASSSFTGNGYTF	TGTGCCAGCAGTTCATTTACAGGGAATGGCTACACCTTC
NA	TRBV28	NA	TRBJ2-1	CASSFSGMSYNEQFF	TGTGCCAGCAGTTTTTCGGGAATGTCCTACAATGAGCAGTTCTTC
NA	TRBV5-1	TRBD1	TRBJ2-1	CASSLERQGPYNEQFF	TGCGCCAGCAGCTTGGAACGACAGGGACCCTACAATGAGCAGTTCTTC
once	TRBV5-4	NA	TRBJ1-2	CASSPIWGGHSYGYTF	TGTGCCAGCAGCCCCATTTGGGGGGGACACAGCTATGGCTACACCTTC
NA	TRBV11-2	NA	TRBJ2-7	CASSAPRGWEYEQYF	TGTGCCAGCAGCGCCCCCCGGGGTTGGGAATACGAGCAGTACTTC
NA	TRBV5-1	NA	TRBJ1-1	CASSPMSTGLNTEAFF	TGCGCCAGCAGCCCCATGTCGACAGGACTGAACACTGAAGCTTTCTTT
NA	TRBV4-1	TRBD2	TRBJ2-5	CASSLGSSGSGETQYF	TGCGCCAGCAGCCTAGGATCTAGCGGGAGCGGGGAGACCCAGTACTTC
few	TRBV5-1	NA	TRBJ2-5	CASSHPPGGRETQYF	TGCGCCAGCAGCCACCCCCCTGGGGGCCGGGAGACCCAGTACTTC
NA	TRBV28	TRBD1	TRBJ2-7	CASSLAGGHEQYF	TGTGCCAGCAGTTTAGCAGGGGGCCACGAGCAGTACTTC
NA	TRBV5-1	NA	TRBJ1-1	CASSFSGMNTEAFF	TGCGCCAGCAGCTTTTCAGGGATGAACACTGAAGCTTTCTTT
NA	TRBV5-4	TRBD1	TRBJ1-2	CASSSLQGMGYTF	TGTGCCAGCAGCTCACTACAGGGGATGGGCTACACCTTC
NA	TRBV27	NA	TRBJ2-7	CASSFRGEQYF	TGTGCCAGCAGTTTCAGGGGCGAGCAGTACTTC
NA	TRBV5-1	TRBD2	TRBJ2-7	CASSLAASGGGYEQYF	TGCGCCAGCAGCTTGGCCGCTAGCGGGGGGGGCTACGAGCAGTACTTC
NA	TRBV6-6	TRBD2	TRBJ2-7	CASSYGLAGVHEQYF	TGTGCCAGCAGTTACGGACTAGCGGGAGTACACGAGCAGTACTTC
NA	TRBV6-1	TRBD2	TRBJ2-1	CASSPSSGSFGEQFF	TGTGCCAGCAGCCCATCTAGCGGGAGTTTCGGTGAGCAGTTCTTC
once	TRBV28	TRBD2	TRBJ2-3	CASRGSGRSFGDTQYF	TGTGCCAGCAGGGGTAGCGGGAGAAGTTTCGGGGATACGCAGTATTTT
NA	TRBV19	NA	TRBJ2-7	CASSARNGPGEQYF	TGTGCCAGTAGTGCACGGAACGGTCCGGGCGAGCAGTACTTC
NA	TRBV28	NA	TRBJ1-1	CASSRFGTLRGTEAFF	TGTGCCAGCAGTCGATTTGGTACCCTTAGGGGGACTGAAGCTTTCTTT
NA	TRBV11-2	TRBD1	TRBJ1-1	CASSQTGQGRANTEAFF	TGTGCCAGCAGCCAAACCGGACAGGGCCGGGCGAACACTGAAGCTTTCTTT
NA	TRBV27	NA	TRBJ2-5	CASSLRPPSGETQYF	TGTGCCAGCAGTCTTCGTCCCCCCTCCGGGGAGACCCAGTACTTC
NA	TRBV6-5	TRBD1	TRBJ1-4	CASSYGQGEEKLFF	TGTGCCAGCAGTTACGGACAGGGGGAAGAAAAACTGTTTTTT
NA	TRBV4-3	NA	TRBJ2-7	CASSQDRSVRSAEQYF	TGCGCCAGCAGCCAAGATCGGTCCGTCCGGTCCGCTGAGCAGTACTTC
NA	TRBV28	TRBD2	TRBJ2-3	CASSPGTSGPTDTQYF	TGTGCCAGCAGTCCCGGGACTAGCGGACCCACAGATACGCAGTATTTT
NA	TRBV27	NA	TRBJ1-1	CASSLGGLGNTEAFF	TGTGCCAGCAGTCTCGGGGGGCTCGGGAACACTGAAGCTTTCTTT
NA	TRBV19	NA	TRBJ1-5	CASSSIGPQGYSNQPQHF	TGTGCCAGTAGTAGCATCGGGCCGCAGGGGTATAGCAATCAGCCCCAGCATTTT
NA	TRBV19	TRBD1	TRBJ1-1	CASSTYRGDPEAFF	TGTGCCAGTAGTACTTACAGGGGCGACCCTGAAGCTTTCTTT
NA	TRBV25-1	TRBD2	TRBJ2-3	CASSAPNPGLVRDTQYF	TGTGCCAGCAGTGCCCCCAACCCGGGACTAGTTAGAGATACGCAGTATTTT
NA	TRBV4-2	TRBD2	TRBJ2-5	CASSPGLAGGQETQYF	TGTGCCAGCAGCCCTGGACTAGCGGGGGGCCAAGAGACCCAGTACTTC
NA	TRBV27	NA	TRBJ2-1	CASSFTGGGRRYNEQFF	TGTGCCAGCAGTTTTACCGGGGGCGGGAGAAGGTACAATGAGCAGTTCTTC
NA	TRBV28	NA	TRBJ1-1	CASSLWEGNTEAFF	TGTGCCAGCAGTTTATGGGAGGGAAACACTGAAGCTTTCTTT
NA	TRBV5-1	TRBD1	TRBJ2-5	CASSFQQGSETQYF	TGCGCCAGCAGCTTCCAACAGGGGAGCGAGACCCAGTACTTC
NA	TRBV28	TRBD1	TRBJ1-2	CASRGQGNYGYTF	TGTGCCAGCAGAGGACAGGGGAACTATGGCTACACCTTC
NA	TRBV28	TRBD2	TRBJ2-7	CASRRGGSYEQYF	TGTGCCAGCCGCCGGGGGGGGTCCTACGAGCAGTACTTC
NA	TRBV25-1	TRBD1	TRBJ2-7	CASSERDRGGAISYEQYF	TGTGCCAGCAGTGAACGTGACAGGGGAGGAGCAATTTCCTACGAGCAGTACTTC
NA	TRBV4-1	NA	TRBJ2-3	CASSPSTGLTDTQYF	TGCGCCAGCAGCCCATCGACAGGCCTCACAGATACGCAGTATTTT